One sample yielded the 7 T cell receptor beta chains listed below, sequenced in a study of blood T cell repertoires in COVID-19. Generated by immunoSEQ multiplex PCR, the TCRdb table keeps only in-frame clones and is missing some. Among hundreds of thousands of clones, approximately 86% were seen once, and the ten largest hold 7% to 10%. The sequencing sample was made of PBMCs or T cells enriched from blood (not recorded which). The receptor source for this set is a woman aged 60-75 years who had recovered from COVID-19.

This chain connects TRBV5-1 to TRBJ2-6, with no clear D. CDR3 length equals 14 residues. V was pared by 0 bases and J by 4 bases, with 5 bases between. Germline CDR1 is SGHRS and CDR2 is YFSETQ. Written as DNA, the CDR3 is TGCGCCAGCAGCTTGGAACGGGGGGCCAACGTCCTGACTTTC. As protein: CASSLERGANVLTF.

The sample holds one count of this clone. The V and J genes are TRBV3-1 (or the pseudogene TRBV3-2) and TRBJ1-1, with 12 bases matching TRBD1. J lost 4 bases, V lost 4 bases, and 13 bases had no gene match. This CDR3 region has 18 residues. Per germline, CDR1 LGHDT and CDR2 YNNKEL (reference sequence). CDR3 region: CASSRGQGAFSSGTEAFF. The CDR3 DNA sequence: TGTGCCAGCAGCCGGGGACAGGGGGCTTTCTCTTCTGGCACTGAAGCTTTCTTT.

The chain joins TRBV3-1 (or the pseudogene TRBV3-2) to TRBJ1-3; D is undetermined. V was trimmed by 0 bases and J by 0 bases, leaving 12 bases between them. Germline loops: CDR1 LGHDT, CDR2 YNNKEL (reference sequence). The CDR3 length is 17 residues. The CDR3 here is CASSQDGRRFSGNTIYF. In DNA, the CDR3 is TGTGCCAGCAGCCAAGATGGCCGGCGGTTCTCTGGAAACACCATATATTTT.

This clone was counted between two and nine times. The chain uses TRBV5-6 and TRBJ2-2, with 11 positions matching TRBD2. Germline V gene sequence: CDR1 SGHDT, CDR2 YYEEEE. The CDR3 has 16 amino acids. The J segment lost 1 base and the V segment lost 4 bases, leaving 3 bases of the junction unmatched. CDR3 sequence: CASSPGTSGNTGELFF. DNA for the CDR3: TGTGCCAGCAGCCCAGGGACTAGCGGGAACACCGGGGAGCTGTTTTTT.

The CDR3: CASSTENDQPQHF. In DNA, the CDR3 is TGTGCCAGCTCGACAGAAAATGATCAGCCCCAGCATTTT. The chain employs TRBV6-5 and TRBJ1-5; D perhaps matches TRBD1 (5 bases). Germline lookup yields CDR1 MNHEY and CDR2 SVGAGI. The CDR3 has 13 residues. V lost 8 bases and J 5 bases, leaving 13 bases between the germline ends.

This clone was observed a few times. This sequence joins TRBV19 and TRBJ2-3, with 8 bases fitting TRBD1. With 3 bases clipped from V and 4 bases from J, the junction kept 6 bases outside the gene matches. The germline gives CDR1 LNHDA, CDR2 SQIVND (reference sequence). The CDR3 is 15 residues long. The chain's CDR3 is CASSILPGGPDTQYF. DNA of the CDR3: TGTGCCAGTAGTATTTTACCAGGGGGCCCAGATACGCAGTATTTT.

The chain carries TRBV7-2 and TRBJ1-1, with D possibly matching TRBD1 (5 bases). CDR1 SGHTA and CDR2 FQGNSA come from the germline V gene. This CDR3 contains 14 residues. Deletions cut 2 bases from V and 3 bases from J, with 10 bases between. The CDR3 here is CASSLSDSYTEAFF. Here the CDR3 DNA reads TGTGCCAGCAGCTTATCAGACAGCTACACTGAAGCTTTCTTT.